This T cell receptor (beta chain) was documented in a study of blood T cells in healthy people across ages. Study results and caveats: As age increased, TCR beta diversity per million T cells fell in a roughly linear fashion. It was not possible, with unsorted PBMCs, to conclusively compare naive and antigen-experienced cells.

With a J-beta primer mix and a sample-barcoded 5' primer, a second PCR ran roughly 6 to 11 cycles. There were at least 3 million CDR3-containing paired-end reads obtained from each sample. MiXCR, applied by TCRdb to the 5' RACE reads, yields one record per CDR3 protein. The sample carries 1.5 million to 2 million distinct CDR3 sequences, about 49% recorded once. With V trimmed by 2 bases and J by 5 bases, 4 bases remained unmatched. This CDR3 comprises 16 residues. CDR1 is SGHTA, CDR2 FQGNSA, per germline. With regard to this clonotype: Its antigen is unidentified.

The sample was blood. This chain links TRBV7-2 with TRBJ2-3; 13 bases map to TRBD2. The receptor was derived from a woman in her forties in good health. CDR3 sequence: CASSLTLAGGQDTQYF. The CDR3 nucleotides are TGTGCCAGCAGCTTAACACTAGCGGGGGGGCAAGATACGCAGTATTTT. Full variable domain (rest looked up from reference TRBV7-2 and TRBJ2-3): GAGVSQSPSNKVTEKGKDVELRCDPISGHTALYWYRQSLGQGLEFLIYFQGNSAPDKSGLPSDRFSAERTGGSVSTLTIQRTQQEDSAVYLCASSLTLAGGQDTQYFGPGTRLTVL.